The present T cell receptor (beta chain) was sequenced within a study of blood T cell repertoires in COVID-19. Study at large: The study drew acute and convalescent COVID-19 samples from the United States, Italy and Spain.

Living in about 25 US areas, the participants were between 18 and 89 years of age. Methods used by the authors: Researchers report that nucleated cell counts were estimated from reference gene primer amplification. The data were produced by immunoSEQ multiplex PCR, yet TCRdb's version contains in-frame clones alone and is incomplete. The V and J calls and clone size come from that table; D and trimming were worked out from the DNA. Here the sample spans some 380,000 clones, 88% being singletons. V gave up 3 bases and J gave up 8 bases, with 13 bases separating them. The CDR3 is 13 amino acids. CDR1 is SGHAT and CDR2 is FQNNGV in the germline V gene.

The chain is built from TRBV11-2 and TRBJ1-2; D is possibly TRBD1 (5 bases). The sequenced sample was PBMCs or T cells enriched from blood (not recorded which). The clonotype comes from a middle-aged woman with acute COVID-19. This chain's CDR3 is CASSFPLHRGYTF. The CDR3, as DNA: TGTGCCAGCAGCTTCCCCCTTCACAGGGGCTACACCTTC.